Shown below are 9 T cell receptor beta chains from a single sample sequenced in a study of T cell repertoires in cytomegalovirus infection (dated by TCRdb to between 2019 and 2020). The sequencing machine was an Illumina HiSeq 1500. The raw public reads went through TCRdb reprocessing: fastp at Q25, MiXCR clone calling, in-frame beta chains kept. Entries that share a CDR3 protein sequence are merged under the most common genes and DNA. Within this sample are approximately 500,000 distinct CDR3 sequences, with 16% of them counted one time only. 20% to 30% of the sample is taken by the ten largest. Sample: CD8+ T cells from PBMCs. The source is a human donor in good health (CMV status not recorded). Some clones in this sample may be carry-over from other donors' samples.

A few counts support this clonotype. Written as DNA, the CDR3 is TGTGCCCGACAGGAGGTACAGGGCTACACCTTC. This codes for CARQEVQGYTF. The chain carries TRBV2 and TRBJ1-2, with D possibly matching TRBD1 (6 bases). The length of the CDR3 is 11 residues. V lost 11 bases, J lost 8 bases, and 15 bases lay in between. Germline values: CDR1 SNHLY, CDR2 FYNNEI. Full variable domain (missing parts from reference TRBV2 and TRBJ1-2): EPEVTQTPSHQVTQMGQEVILRCVPISNHLYFYWYRQILGQKVEFLVSFYNNEISEKSEIFDDQFSVERPDGSNFTLKIRSTKLEDSAMYFCARQEVQGYTFGSGTRLTVV.

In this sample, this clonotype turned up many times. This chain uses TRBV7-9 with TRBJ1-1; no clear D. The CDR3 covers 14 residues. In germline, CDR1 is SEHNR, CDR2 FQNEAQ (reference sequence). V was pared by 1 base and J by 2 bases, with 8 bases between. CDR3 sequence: CASSLVLGNTEAFF. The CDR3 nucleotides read TGTGCCAGCAGCTTAGTTCTGGGAAACACTGAAGCTTTCTTT.

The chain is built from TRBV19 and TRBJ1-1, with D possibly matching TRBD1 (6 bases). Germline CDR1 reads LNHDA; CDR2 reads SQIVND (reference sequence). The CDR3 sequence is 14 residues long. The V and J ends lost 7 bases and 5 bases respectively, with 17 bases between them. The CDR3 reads CASTHTGAGTEAFF. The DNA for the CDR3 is TGTGCCAGTACCCATACGGGGGCAGGAACTGAAGCTTTCTTT.

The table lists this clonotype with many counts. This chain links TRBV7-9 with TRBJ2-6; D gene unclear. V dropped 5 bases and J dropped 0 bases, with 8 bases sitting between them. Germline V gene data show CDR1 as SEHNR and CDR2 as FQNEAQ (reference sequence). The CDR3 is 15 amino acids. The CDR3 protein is CASSGRVSGANVLTF. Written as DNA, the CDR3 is TGTGCCAGCAGCGGTAGAGTCTCTGGGGCCAACGTCCTGACTTTC.

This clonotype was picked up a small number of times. The CDR3 nucleotides read TGCGCCACTGCTGAGGGGACAGGTGTCTACGAGCAGTACTTC. Translating gives CATAEGTGVYEQYF. This chain connects TRBV5-1 to TRBJ2-7; TRBD1 matches 8 bases. Germline loops: CDR1 SGHRS, CDR2 YFSETQ. V dropped 9 bases and J dropped 3; count of bases not matched to a gene: 11. The CDR3 runs 14 residues.

The CDR3: CASSFRSTNYGYTF. The CDR3 DNA sequence: TGTGCCAGCAGCTTCAGATCCACTAACTATGGCTACACCTTC. The V call is TRBV5-4, the J call TRBJ1-2; D is uncertain. This CDR3 spans 14 amino acids. Germline CDR1 and CDR2: SGHNT and YYREEE (reference sequence). V shed 2 bases and J shed 0 bases, with 8 bases lying between them.

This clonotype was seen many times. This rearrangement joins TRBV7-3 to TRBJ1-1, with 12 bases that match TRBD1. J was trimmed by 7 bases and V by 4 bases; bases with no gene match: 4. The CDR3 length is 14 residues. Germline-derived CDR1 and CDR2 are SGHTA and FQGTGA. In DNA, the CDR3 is TGTGCCAGCAGCTCCGGGACAGGGGGCTTTGAAGCTTTCTTT. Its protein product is CASSSGTGGFEAFF.

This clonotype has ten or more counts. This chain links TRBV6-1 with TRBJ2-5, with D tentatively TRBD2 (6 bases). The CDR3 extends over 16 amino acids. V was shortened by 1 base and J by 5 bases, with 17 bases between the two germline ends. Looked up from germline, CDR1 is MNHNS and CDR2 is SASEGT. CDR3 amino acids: CASSEEGLIPLETQYF. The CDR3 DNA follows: TGTGCCAGCAGTGAAGAGGGACTTATCCCGCTGGAGACCCAGTACTTC.

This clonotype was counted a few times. In nucleotides, the CDR3 is TGTGCCAGCTCAATCACAGGCCCGCTGGAAGCTTTCTTT. As protein: CASSITGPLEAFF. The V gene is TRBV18, the J gene TRBJ1-1, with D possibly being TRBD1 (5 bases). The germline gives CDR1 KGHSH, CDR2 LQKENI. The CDR3 has 13 residues. Trimming shortened V by 5 bases and J by 8 bases, and 15 bases separated the two germline ends.